The source of this TCR beta chain is a study of brain T cells in children with intractable seizures. The time point here: blood from clinic visit 5 months post-surgery; TSC patient then seizure free. The method was immunoSEQ multiplex PCR; TCRdb's version includes in-frame clones alone and lacks a portion of them. The table has 300,000 to 400,000 clones, over 90% seen once; the top ten hold 4.5% to 7%. CDR1 is MDHEN, CDR2 SYDVKM, per germline. The V and J ends lost 3 bases and 5 bases respectively, with 16 bases between them. The CDR3 consists of 15 residues. The sequence was collected from a boy under two years old with tuberous sclerosis and intractable seizures. The material was peripheral blood, obtained 4 to 5 months after surgery. This rearrangement joins TRBV28 to TRBJ1-2; maybe TRBD1 (6 bases). In nucleotides, the CDR3 is TGTGCCAGCAGTTTTCCTCTGGGGGCTGAGTATGGCTACACCTTC. Amino acids: CASSFPLGAEYGYTF.